This TCR beta chain derives from a study of blood T cell repertoires in COVID-19. About the research overall: T cells, B-cell-depleted T cells, or PBMCs provided the cDNA or gDNA that served as material.

The CDR3 has 15 residues. Germline lookup yields CDR1 LGHDT and CDR2 YNNKEL (reference sequence). V lost 4 bases, J lost 6 bases, and 6 bases stayed unmatched. Cohorts were assigned according to the clinical history that participants reported. The data were produced by immunoSEQ multiplex PCR, yet TCRdb's version contains in-frame clones alone and is incomplete. There are over 150,000 clones in the sample; less than 90% occur only once, and roughly 7.3% lies in the top ten. The source of this sequence is a woman aged 45-65 years who had recovered from COVID-19. Sample: PBMCs or T cells enriched from blood (not recorded which). This chain connects TRBV3-1 (or the pseudogene TRBV3-2) to TRBJ2-2; 9 nucleotides align to TRBD1. CDR3 sequence (DNA): TGTGCCAGCAGCCCCTGGGACAGGGTGGCCGGGGAGCTGTTTTTT. Translated, it gives CASSPWDRVAGELFF.